The 12 T cell receptor beta chains reported below all come from one sample, sequenced in a study of memory CD4+ T cells and cytomegalovirus serostatus. The sort gate was single viable CD3+CD4+CD8-CD45RO+ cells for memory CD4+ T cells. Profiling relied on immunoSEQ multiplex PCR, and the TCRdb table lists in-frame clones only, not all of them. The table has more than 55,000 clones, around 83% seen once. Material: memory CD4+ T cells from blood. The source of these receptors is an adult in good health and CMV-seronegative.

V and J are TRBV30 and TRBJ1-5, with D perhaps TRBD1 (5 bases). The germline V gene has CDR1 GTSNPN and CDR2 SVGIG (reference sequence). CDR3 length: 13 amino acids. V lost 3 bases, J lost 5 bases, and 11 bases lay in between. The chain's CDR3 is CAWSVQVDQPQHF. CDR3 nucleotides: TGTGCCTGGAGCGTACAGGTAGATCAGCCCCAGCATTTT.

This clone was observed a handful of times. The chain is built from TRBV7-9 and TRBJ2-1, with 11 bases identical to TRBD2. CDR1 is SEHNR and CDR2 is FQNEAQ in the germline V gene (reference sequence). The CDR3 covers 18 residues. After removal of 1 base from V and 0 bases from J, the junction contained 5 bases not matched to a gene. The CDR3 loop reads CASSLGLAGFPSYNEQFF. CDR3 in DNA: TGTGCCAGCAGCTTAGGACTAGCGGGATTTCCCTCCTACAATGAGCAGTTCTTC.

This chain uses TRBV2 with TRBJ2-5, with D unclear. Looked up from germline, CDR1 is SNHLY and CDR2 is FYNNEI. The CDR3 sequence is 10 residues long. Deletions cut 1 base from V and 6 bases from J, with 0 bases between. CDR3 nucleotides: TGTGCCAGCAGTGAAGAGACCCAGTACTTC. Amino acid sequence: CASSEETQYF.

This chain joins TRBV11-2 and TRBJ2-1; 10 nucleotides align to TRBD2. The CDR3 totals 19 residues. Per germline, CDR1 SGHAT and CDR2 FQNNGV. V gave up 4 bases and J gave up 0 bases; unmatched junction bases: 12. For the CDR3, the DNA is TGTGCCAGCAGCTCGGTAGGGCTAGCGGGGGAGAGCTCCTACAATGAGCAGTTCTTC. Translating it yields CASSSVGLAGESSYNEQFF.

This chain links TRBV7-7 with TRBJ2-1; 8 nucleotides line up with TRBD1. This CDR3 region has 15 residues. J lost 0 bases, V lost 5 bases, and 3 bases had no gene match. Per germline, CDR1 SSHAT and CDR2 FNYEAQ (reference sequence). The chain's CDR3 is CASSRDRGSYNEQFF. The CDR3 region has the DNA TGTGCCAGCAGCAGAGACAGGGGCTCCTACAATGAGCAGTTCTTC.

V and J are TRBV19 and TRBJ2-5; 9 positions match TRBD2. The CDR3 loop spans 15 amino acids. The V and J ends lost 5 bases and 5 bases, in that order; junction bases with no gene match: 9. Per the germline V gene, CDR1 is LNHDA and CDR2 is SQIVND (reference sequence). As DNA, the CDR3 is TGTGCCAGTAGTCGGATAGCGGGAGTGCGGGAGACCCAGTACTTC. Translation gives CASSRIAGVRETQYF.

V is TRBV5-1 and J is TRBJ2-7, with 7 bases lining up with TRBD2. CDR1 and CDR2 (germline): SGHRS, YFSETQ. The CDR3 has 15 amino acids. V lost 4 bases and J lost 7; bases outside the gene matches: 14. CDR3 amino acids: CASSLGGRGAEEQYF. In nucleotides, the CDR3 is TGCGCCAGCAGCCTGGGGGGGAGGGGCGCGGAAGAGCAGTACTTC.

The chain's CDR3 is CASSDGGGYTF. The CDR3 DNA reads as TGTGCCAGCAGTGATGGAGGTGGCTACACCTTC. V and J are TRBV6-1 and TRBJ1-2; D is undetermined. V was pared by 3 bases and J by 7 bases, with 6 bases between. CDR3 length equals 11 residues. The germline V gene encodes CDR1 MNHNS and CDR2 SASEGT.

The chain is built from TRBV6-6 and TRBJ2-3; the D gene is possibly TRBD1 (5 bases). Germline V gene data show CDR1 as MNHNY and CDR2 as SVGAGI (reference sequence). V dropped 5 bases and J dropped 1 base, with 16 bases sitting between them. The CDR3 contains 16 residues. CDR3 bases: TGTGCCAGCAGTGCAATCCAGGGTTTCGGCACAGATACGCAGTATTTT. Translated: CASSAIQGFGTDTQYF.

The gene calls are TRBV30 and TRBJ1-2, with TRBD1 matching over 8 bases. The CDR3 runs to 15 residues. Trimming removed 5 bases from V and 2 bases from J; junction bases left unmatched: 10. From germline, CDR1 is GTSNPN and CDR2 SVGIG (reference sequence). DNA of the CDR3: TGTGCCTGGGGCCCTCAGGGGGCGCGGAACTATGGCTACACCTTC. Amino acids: CAWGPQGARNYGYTF.

This clone appeared a single time. The chain is built from TRBV7-9 and TRBJ2-7; TRBD2 matches at 8 bases. Losses at the gene ends were 5 bases for V and 2 bases for J; bases not matched to a gene: 5. CDR1 and CDR2 (germline): SEHNR, FQNEAQ (reference sequence). The CDR3 has 14 residues. The CDR3 loop reads CASSQGRGAYEQYF. The CDR3 DNA reads as TGTGCCAGCAGCCAAGGGCGGGGGGCCTACGAGCAGTACTTC.

This CDR3 reads CASSKGPIGETQYF. CDR3 DNA: TGTGCCAGTAGTAAGGGACCCATCGGGGAGACCCAGTACTTC. This chain joins TRBV19 and TRBJ2-5, with D possibly being TRBD1 or TRBD2 (5 bases each). The ends were cut back, 4 bases at V and 5 bases at J, with 14 bases in the middle. The germline V gene encodes CDR1 LNHDA and CDR2 SQIVND (reference sequence). This CDR3 has 14 amino acids.